This T cell receptor beta chain stems from a study of T cell responses to AZD1222 COVID-19 vaccine. The data were produced by immunoSEQ multiplex PCR, yet TCRdb's version contains in-frame clones alone and is incomplete. Among 98,000 or so clones listed, about 89% were seen once. This CDR3 contains 16 residues. J gave up 0 bases and V 4 bases, and 5 bases lay outside the gene matches. Germline V gene sequence: CDR1 SGHVS, CDR2 FNYEAQ. The receptor comes from an adult who received the MenACWY meningococcal vaccine as a control. The genes are TRBV7-6 and TRBJ1-4; 7 bases line up with TRBD1. The sequenced sample was peripheral blood, obtained 28 days after the second dose of the MenACWY control vaccine. In nucleotides, the CDR3 is TGTGCCAGCAGCTCGGGACAGACTTCAACTAATGAAAAACTGTTTTTT. This gives the protein CASSSGQTSTNEKLFF.